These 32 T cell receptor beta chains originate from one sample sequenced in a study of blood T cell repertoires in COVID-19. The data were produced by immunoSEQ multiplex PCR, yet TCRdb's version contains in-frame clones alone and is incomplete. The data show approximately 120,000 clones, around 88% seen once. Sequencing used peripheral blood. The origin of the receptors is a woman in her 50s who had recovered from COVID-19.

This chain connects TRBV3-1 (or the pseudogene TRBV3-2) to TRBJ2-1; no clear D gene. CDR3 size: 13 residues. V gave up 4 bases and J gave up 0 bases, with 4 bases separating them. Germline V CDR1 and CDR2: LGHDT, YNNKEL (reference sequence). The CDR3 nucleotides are TGTGCCAGCAGCCCCTCCTCCTACAATGAGCAGTTCTTC. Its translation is CASSPSSYNEQFF.

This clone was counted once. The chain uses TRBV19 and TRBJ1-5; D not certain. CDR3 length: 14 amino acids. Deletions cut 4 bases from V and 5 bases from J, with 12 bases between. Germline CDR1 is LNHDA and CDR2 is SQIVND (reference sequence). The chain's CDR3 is CASSKIRGDQPQHF. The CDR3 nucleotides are TGTGCCAGTAGTAAAATTCGGGGAGATCAGCCCCAGCATTTT.

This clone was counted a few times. The CDR3 region has the DNA TGTGCCAGCAGCTTGGGGGAGCAGCAGCCCCAGCATTTT. Translating it yields CASSLGEQQPQHF. The chain employs TRBV5-4 and TRBJ1-5, with unresolved D. V was clipped by 0 bases and J by 7 bases, with 8 bases between them. The CDR3 loop spans 13 amino acids. Germline-derived CDR1 and CDR2 are SGHNT and YYREEE (reference sequence).

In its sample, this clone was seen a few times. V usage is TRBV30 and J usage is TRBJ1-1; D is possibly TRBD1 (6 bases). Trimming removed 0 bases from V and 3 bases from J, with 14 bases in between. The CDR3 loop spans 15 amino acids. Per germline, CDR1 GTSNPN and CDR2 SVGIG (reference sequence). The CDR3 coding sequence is TGTGCCTGGAGTGTCGCCAGGGGATATTACACTGAAGCTTTCTTT. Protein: CAWSVARGYYTEAFF.

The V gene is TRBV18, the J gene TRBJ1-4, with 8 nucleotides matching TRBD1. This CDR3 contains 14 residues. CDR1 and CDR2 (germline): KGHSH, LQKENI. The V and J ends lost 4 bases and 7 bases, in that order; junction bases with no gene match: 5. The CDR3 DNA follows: TGTGCCAGCTCACACGGACAGGGTAGTGAAAAACTGTTTTTT. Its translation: CASSHGQGSEKLFF.

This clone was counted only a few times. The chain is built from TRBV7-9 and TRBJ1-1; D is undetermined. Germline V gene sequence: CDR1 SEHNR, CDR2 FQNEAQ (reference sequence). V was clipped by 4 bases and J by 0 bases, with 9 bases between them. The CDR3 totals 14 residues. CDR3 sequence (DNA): TGTGCCAGCAGCTCAGTGCGGATGAACACTGAAGCTTTCTTT. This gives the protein CASSSVRMNTEAFF.

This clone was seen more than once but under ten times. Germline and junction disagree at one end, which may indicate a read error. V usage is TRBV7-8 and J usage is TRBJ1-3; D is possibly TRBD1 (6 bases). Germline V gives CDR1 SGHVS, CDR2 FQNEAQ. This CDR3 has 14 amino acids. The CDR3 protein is CASSLAGVGNTIYF. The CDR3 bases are TGTGCCAGCAGTTTAGCAGGGGTTGGAAACACCATATATTTT. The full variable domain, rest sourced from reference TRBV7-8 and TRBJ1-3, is GAGVSQSPRYKVAKRGQDVALRCDPISGHVSLFWYQQALGQGPEFLTYFQNEAQLDKSGLPSDRFFAERPEGSVSTLKIQRTQQEDSAVYLCASSLAGVGNTIYFGEGSWLTVV.

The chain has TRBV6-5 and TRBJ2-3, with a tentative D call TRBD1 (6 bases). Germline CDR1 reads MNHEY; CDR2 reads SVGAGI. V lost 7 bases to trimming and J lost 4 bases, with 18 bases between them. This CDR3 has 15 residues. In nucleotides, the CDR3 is TGTGCCAGCATCCTACAGGGTCTCGTCTCAGATACGCAGTATTTT. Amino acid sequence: CASILQGLVSDTQYF.

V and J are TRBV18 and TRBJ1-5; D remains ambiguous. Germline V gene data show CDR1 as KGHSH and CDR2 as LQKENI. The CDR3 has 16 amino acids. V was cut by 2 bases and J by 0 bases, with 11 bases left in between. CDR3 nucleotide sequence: TGTGCCAGCTCACCATGGAGGTCGGATAGCAATCAGCCCCAGCATTTT. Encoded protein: CASSPWRSDSNQPQHF.

This CDR3 is CASSSLLAGGPIDEQYF. CDR3 DNA sequence: TGTGCCAGCAGCTCGTTACTAGCGGGAGGGCCTATAGACGAGCAGTACTTC. This chain joins TRBV11-3 and TRBJ2-7; 13 nucleotides agree with TRBD2. The CDR3 length is 17 residues. From germline, CDR1 is SGHNT and CDR2 YENEEA. V shed 4 bases and J 5 bases; nucleotides not matched to a gene: 11.

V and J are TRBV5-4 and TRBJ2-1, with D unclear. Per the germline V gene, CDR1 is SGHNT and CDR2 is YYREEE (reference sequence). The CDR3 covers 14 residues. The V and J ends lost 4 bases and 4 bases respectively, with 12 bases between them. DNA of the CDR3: TGTGCCAGCAGCGAAACGTACATTTACAATGAGCAGTTCTTC. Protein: CASSETYIYNEQFF.

CDR3 DNA: TGTGCCAGCAGCTTTATTGTCCAGGCCCTAAGAAATTCACCCCTCCACTTT. Translation: CASSFIVQALRNSPLHF. This sequence joins TRBV12-1 and TRBJ1-6; the tabulated D call, TRBD1, remains unverified against the DNA. TRBV12-1 is designated a pseudogene. The CDR3 consists of 17 residues.

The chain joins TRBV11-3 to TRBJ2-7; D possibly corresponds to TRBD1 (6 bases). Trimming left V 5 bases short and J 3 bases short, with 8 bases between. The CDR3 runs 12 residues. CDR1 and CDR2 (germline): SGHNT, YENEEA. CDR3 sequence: CASSLQGYEQYF. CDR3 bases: TGTGCCAGCAGCCTACAGGGCTACGAGCAGTACTTC.

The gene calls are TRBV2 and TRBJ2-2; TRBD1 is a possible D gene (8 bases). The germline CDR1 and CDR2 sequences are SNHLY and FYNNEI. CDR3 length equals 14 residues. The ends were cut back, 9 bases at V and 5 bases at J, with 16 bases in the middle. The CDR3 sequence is CARRNRGGTGELFF. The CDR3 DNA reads TGTGCCAGAAGGAACAGGGGGGGAACCGGGGAGCTGTTTTTT.

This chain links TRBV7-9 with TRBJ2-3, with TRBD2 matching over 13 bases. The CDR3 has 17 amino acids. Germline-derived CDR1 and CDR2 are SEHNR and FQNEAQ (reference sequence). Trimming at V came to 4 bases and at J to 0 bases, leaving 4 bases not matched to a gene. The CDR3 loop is CASSYRLAGGSTDTQYF. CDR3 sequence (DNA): TGTGCCAGCAGCTACAGACTAGCGGGGGGAAGCACAGATACGCAGTATTTT.

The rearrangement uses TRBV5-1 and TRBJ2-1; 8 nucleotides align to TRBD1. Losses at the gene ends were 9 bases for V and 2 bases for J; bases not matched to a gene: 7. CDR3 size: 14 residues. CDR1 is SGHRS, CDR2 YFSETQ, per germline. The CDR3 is CATGTGDTYNEQFF. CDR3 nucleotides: TGCGCCACGGGGACAGGCGATACCTACAATGAGCAGTTCTTC.

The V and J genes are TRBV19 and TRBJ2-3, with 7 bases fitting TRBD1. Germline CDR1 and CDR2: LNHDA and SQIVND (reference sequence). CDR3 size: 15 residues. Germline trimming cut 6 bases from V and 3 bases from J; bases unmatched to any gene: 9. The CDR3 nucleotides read TGTGCCAGTAGCCCGACAGGGAAAAGAACAGATACGCAGTATTTT. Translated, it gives CASSPTGKRTDTQYF.

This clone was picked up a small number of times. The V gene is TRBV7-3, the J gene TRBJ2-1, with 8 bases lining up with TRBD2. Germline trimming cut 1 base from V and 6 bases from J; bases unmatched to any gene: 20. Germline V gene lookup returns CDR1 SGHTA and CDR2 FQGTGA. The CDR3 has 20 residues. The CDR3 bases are TGTGCCAGCAGCTTAAGGGGGACACCTCGTAGTAGCGGGATGGGCAATGAGCAGTTCTTC. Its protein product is CASSLRGTPRSSGMGNEQFF.

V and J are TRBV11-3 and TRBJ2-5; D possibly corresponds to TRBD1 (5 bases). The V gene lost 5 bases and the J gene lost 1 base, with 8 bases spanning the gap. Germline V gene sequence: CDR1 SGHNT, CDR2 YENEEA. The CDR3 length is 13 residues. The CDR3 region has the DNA TGTGCCAGCAGCCCAGGGCCCCAAGAGACCCAGTACTTC. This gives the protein CASSPGPQETQYF.

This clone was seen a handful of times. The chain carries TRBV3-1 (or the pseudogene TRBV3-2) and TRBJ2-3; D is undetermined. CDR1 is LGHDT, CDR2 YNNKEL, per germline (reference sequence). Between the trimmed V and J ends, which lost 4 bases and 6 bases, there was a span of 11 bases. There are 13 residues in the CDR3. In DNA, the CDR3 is TGTGCCAGCAGCCTACTTGAGAGGGATACGCAGTATTTT. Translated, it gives CASSLLERDTQYF.

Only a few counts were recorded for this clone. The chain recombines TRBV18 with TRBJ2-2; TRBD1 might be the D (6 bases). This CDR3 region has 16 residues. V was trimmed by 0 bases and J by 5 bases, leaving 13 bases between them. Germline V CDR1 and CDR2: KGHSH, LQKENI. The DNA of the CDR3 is TGTGCCAGCTCACCACCGAGTACAGGGATTACCGGGGAGCTGTTTTTT. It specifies CASSPPSTGITGELFF.

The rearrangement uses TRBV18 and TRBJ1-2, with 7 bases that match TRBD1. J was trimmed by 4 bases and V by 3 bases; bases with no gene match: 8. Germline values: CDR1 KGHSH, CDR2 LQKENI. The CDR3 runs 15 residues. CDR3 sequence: CASSPTGQGIYGYTF. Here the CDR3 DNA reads TGTGCCAGCTCACCGACAGGGCAGGGGATCTATGGCTACACCTTC.

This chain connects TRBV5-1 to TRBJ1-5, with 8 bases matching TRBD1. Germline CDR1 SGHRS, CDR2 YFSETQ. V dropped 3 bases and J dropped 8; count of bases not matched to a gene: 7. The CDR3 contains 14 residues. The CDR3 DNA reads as TGCGCCAGCAGCTCCGGACAGGGTTGGGAGCCCCAGCATTTT. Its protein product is CASSSGQGWEPQHF.

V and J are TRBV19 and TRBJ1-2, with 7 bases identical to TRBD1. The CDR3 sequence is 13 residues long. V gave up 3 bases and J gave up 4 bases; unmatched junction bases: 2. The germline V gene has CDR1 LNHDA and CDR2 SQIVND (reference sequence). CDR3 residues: CASSMNRGYGYTF. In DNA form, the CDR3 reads TGTGCCAGTAGTATGAACAGGGGCTATGGCTACACCTTC.

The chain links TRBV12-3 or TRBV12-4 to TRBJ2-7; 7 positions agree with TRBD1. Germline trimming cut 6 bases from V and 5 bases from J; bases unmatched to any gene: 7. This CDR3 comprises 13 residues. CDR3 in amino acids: CASREQGKDEQYF. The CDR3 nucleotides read TGTGCCAGCAGGGAACAGGGGAAGGACGAGCAGTACTTC.

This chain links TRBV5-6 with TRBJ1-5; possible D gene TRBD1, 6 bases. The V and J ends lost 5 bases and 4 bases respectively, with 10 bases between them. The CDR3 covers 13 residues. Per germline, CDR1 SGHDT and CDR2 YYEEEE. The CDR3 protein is CASSRQGNQPQHF. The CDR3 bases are TGTGCCAGCAGTCGTCAGGGGAATCAGCCCCAGCATTTT.

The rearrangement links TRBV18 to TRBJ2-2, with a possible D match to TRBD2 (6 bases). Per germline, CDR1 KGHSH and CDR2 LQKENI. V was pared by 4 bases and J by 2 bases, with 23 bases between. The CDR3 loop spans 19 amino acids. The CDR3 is CASSRQALTGGSNTGELFF. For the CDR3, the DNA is TGTGCCAGCTCACGGCAGGCGTTGACCGGGGGTTCTAACACCGGGGAGCTGTTTTTT.

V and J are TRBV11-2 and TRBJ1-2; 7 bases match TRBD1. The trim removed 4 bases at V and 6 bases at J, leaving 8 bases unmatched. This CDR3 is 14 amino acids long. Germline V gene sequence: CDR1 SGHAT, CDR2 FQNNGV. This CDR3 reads CASSSRTGMNGYTF. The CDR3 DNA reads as TGTGCCAGCAGCTCTCGGACAGGAATGAATGGCTACACCTTC.

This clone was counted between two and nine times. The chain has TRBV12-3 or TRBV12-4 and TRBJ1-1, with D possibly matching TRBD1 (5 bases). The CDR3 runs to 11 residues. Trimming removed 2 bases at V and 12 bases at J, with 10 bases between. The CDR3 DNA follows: TGTGCCAGCAGTTTACAGGGAAGGACTTTCTTT. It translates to CASSLQGRTFF.

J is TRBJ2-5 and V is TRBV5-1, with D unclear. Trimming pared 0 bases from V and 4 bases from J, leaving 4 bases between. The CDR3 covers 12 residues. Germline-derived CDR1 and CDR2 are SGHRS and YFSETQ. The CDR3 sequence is CASSLDGETQYF. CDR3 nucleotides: TGCGCCAGCAGCTTGGACGGAGAGACCCAGTACTTC.

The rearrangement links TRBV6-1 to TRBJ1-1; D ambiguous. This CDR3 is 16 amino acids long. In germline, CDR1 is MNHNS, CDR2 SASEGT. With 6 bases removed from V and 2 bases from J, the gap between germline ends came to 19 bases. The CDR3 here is CASSEITGRSNTEAFF. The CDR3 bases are TGTGCCAGCAGCGAAATTACCGGGAGATCCAACACTGAAGCTTTCTTT.

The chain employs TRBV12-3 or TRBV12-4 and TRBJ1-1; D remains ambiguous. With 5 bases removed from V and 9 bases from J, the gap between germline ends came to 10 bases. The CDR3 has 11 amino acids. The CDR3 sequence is CASSPAGKAFF. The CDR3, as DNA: TGTGCCAGCAGTCCTGCGGGAAAAGCTTTCTTT.